The 9 T cell receptor beta chains in this list originate from one sample, sequenced in a study of shared clonotypes between healthy human individuals. Profiled with immunoSEQ multiplex PCR; TCRdb holds only in-frame clones, not every one. The sample has about a million clones; 70% to 80% are singletons. Sequenced input: memory CD4+ T cells sorted from blood. As to subset: CD45RA-negative fraction. The receptors shown here come from a man aged 18 to 30 in good health.

The chain joins TRBV27 to TRBJ1-6; D ambiguous. The CDR3 covers 13 residues. The germline V gene encodes CDR1 MNHEY and CDR2 SMNVEV (reference sequence). Trimming cost V 1 base and J 8 bases, with 6 bases left between them. The CDR3 nucleotides are TGTGCCAGCAGTTTATTCGGAGATTCACCCCTCCACTTT. Encoded protein: CASSLFGDSPLHF.

The chain is built from TRBV7-2 and TRBJ2-7; the D is unclear. CDR1 and CDR2 from the germline V gene are SGHTA and FQGNSA. With 5 bases removed from V and 5 bases from J, the gap between germline ends came to 13 bases. The CDR3 is 13 residues long. CDR3 protein: CASSLGHGDEQYF. CDR3 nucleotide sequence: TGTGCCAGCAGCCTAGGTCACGGAGACGAGCAGTACTTC.

CDR3 DNA sequence: TGTGCCAGACTGGCCGAGATGAACACTGAAGCTTTCTTT. Translating gives CARLAEMNTEAFF. J is TRBJ1-1 and V is TRBV2; D call uncertain. The CDR3 is 13 amino acids. The V and J ends lost 9 bases and 0 bases respectively, with 11 bases between them. CDR1 is SNHLY, CDR2 FYNNEI, per germline.

The chain links TRBV28 to TRBJ2-7; 7 positions match TRBD1. The CDR3 spans 14 residues. V gave up 2 bases and J gave up 3 bases; unmatched junction bases: 4. Per the germline V gene, CDR1 is MDHEN and CDR2 is SYDVKM. CDR3 loop: CASSLRDRIYEQYF. In DNA form, the CDR3 reads TGTGCCAGCAGTTTAAGGGACAGAATCTACGAGCAGTACTTC.

This clone was detected a few times. This chain links TRBV5-1 with TRBJ2-5; tentative D call: TRBD1 (5 bases). The germline V and J ends were trimmed by 2 bases and 2 bases, with 19 bases remaining between them. CDR3 length: 17 residues. CDR1 is SGHRS and CDR2 is YFSETQ in the germline V gene. CDR3 sequence (DNA): TGCGCCAGCAGCTTCCAGGGAACCTCACTATATCAAGAGACCCAGTACTTC. It yields the protein CASSFQGTSLYQETQYF.

The V and J genes are TRBV2 and TRBJ1-2, with D uncertain. With 2 bases removed from V and 8 bases from J, the gap between germline ends came to 9 bases. The CDR3 is 12 residues long. Per the germline V gene, CDR1 is SNHLY and CDR2 is FYNNEI. As DNA, the CDR3 is TGTGCCAGCAGTGAACCGGGTATAGGCTACACCTTC. Translated: CASSEPGIGYTF.

V gene TRBV6-1 combines with J gene TRBJ1-2; D is unclear. The V gene's germline CDR1 is MNHNS and CDR2 SASEGT. With 2 bases removed from V and 7 bases from J, the gap between germline ends came to 14 bases. This CDR3 has 14 residues. CDR3 protein: CASSERLGSGGYTF. Written as DNA, the CDR3 is TGTGCCAGCAGTGAACGACTCGGTTCGGGTGGCTACACCTTC.

This chain uses TRBV7-9 with TRBJ1-4; TRBD1 might be the D (5 bases). Trimming left V 0 bases short and J 4 bases short, with 9 bases between. CDR1 and CDR2 (germline): SEHNR, FQNEAQ (reference sequence). CDR3 length: 15 amino acids. This CDR3 is CASSLAQGSNEKLFF. DNA for the CDR3: TGTGCCAGCAGCTTAGCTCAGGGCAGTAATGAAAAACTGTTTTTT.

This chain joins TRBV7-9 and TRBJ1-5, with D unresolved. The CDR3 is 14 residues long. In germline, CDR1 is SEHNR, CDR2 FQNEAQ (reference sequence). V gave up 6 bases and J gave up 3 bases, with 12 bases separating them. The CDR3 nucleotides read TGTGCCAGCAGTCCGGGATTGCCCAATCAGCCCCAGCATTTT. Protein sequence: CASSPGLPNQPQHF.